The 19 T cell receptor beta chains given below trace back to one sample, sequenced in a study of T-cell reconstitution after alpha-beta-depleted transplantation in children. Unique molecular identifiers were incorporated into the prepared TCRbeta library. In TCRdb, the PCR reads were re-called with MiXCR into one record per CDR3 protein. Of fewer than 1 million distinct CDR3 sequences listed, 16% were seen once; the top ten hold roughly 5%. The material sequenced was PBMCs, mostly from graft donor cells, taken 360 days after TCRalphabeta/CD19-depleted stem cell transplant. The receptors stem from a male patient younger than 18 who had a stem cell transplant for acute lymphoblastic leukemia, so the T cells may come from the graft donor.

About this clonotype itself: A read error is possible here, since a much larger clone lies one base away. The CDR3 loop reads CASSLPSGPSNEQFF. CDR3 in DNA: TGCGCCAGCAGCTTACCTAGCGGACCCAGTAATGAGCAGTTCTTC. The rearrangement joins TRBV5-1 to TRBJ2-1, with TRBD2 identical over 7 bases. The CDR3 consists of 15 residues. After removal of 2 bases from V and 7 bases from J, the junction contained 9 bases not matched to a gene. Looked up from germline, CDR1 is SGHRS and CDR2 is YFSETQ.

This rearrangement joins TRBV15 to TRBJ2-2; D may be TRBD1 (5 bases). Per germline, CDR1 LNHNV and CDR2 YYDKDF (reference sequence). The ends were cut back, 2 bases at V and 3 bases at J, with 7 bases in the middle. This CDR3 spans 14 amino acids. CDR3 residues: CATSRQGHTGELFF. CDR3 DNA: TGTGCCACCAGCAGACAGGGTCACACCGGGGAGCTGTTTTTT. The variable domain in full, completed from reference TRBV15 and TRBJ2-2, reads DAMVIQNPRYQVTQFGKPVTLSCSQTLNHNVMYWYQQKSSQAPKLLFHYYDKDFNNEADTPDNFQSRRPNTSFCFLDIRSPGLGDTAMYLCATSRQGHTGELFFGEGSRLTVL.

The rearrangement links TRBV25-1 to TRBJ1-5; D uncertain. V dropped 1 base and J dropped 2 bases, with 9 bases sitting between them. The CDR3 contains 15 residues. Per germline, CDR1 MGHDK and CDR2 SYGVNS. The CDR3 bases are TGTGCCAGCAGTGAATCCGGGTGGGGCAATCAGCCCCAGCATTTT. The encoded protein is CASSESGWGNQPQHF.

CDR3 region: CASSLSIRNTGELFF. CDR3 DNA sequence: TGTGCCAGCAGTTTATCTATCCGGAACACCGGGGAGCTGTTTTTT. The chain combines TRBV12-3 or TRBV12-4 with TRBJ2-2; no reliable D call. Trimming left V 2 bases short and J 1 base short, with 8 bases between. The CDR3 runs 15 residues.

In its sample, this clonotype was seen many times. V is TRBV6-5 and J is TRBJ2-7; a weak D match, TRBD2 (5 bases). CDR1 and CDR2 (germline): MNHEY, SVGAGI. Trimming pared 0 bases from V and 2 bases from J, leaving 17 bases between. This CDR3 contains 17 residues. CDR3 bases: TGTGCCAGCAGTTACTCCGGACGGGGTTCATATCCCTACGAGCAGTACTTC. Protein sequence: CASSYSGRGSYPYEQYF.

The sample holds a few counts of this clonotype. The chain couples TRBV5-1 to TRBJ2-1; maybe TRBD1 (6 bases). The CDR3 totals 15 residues. Germline V lookup: CDR1 SGHRS, CDR2 YFSETQ. V dropped 3 bases and J dropped 1 base, with 11 bases sitting between them. The DNA of the CDR3 is TGCGCCAGCAGCTCCTTTAGGGGGTCCTACAATGAGCAGTTCTTC. Protein: CASSSFRGSYNEQFF.

This clonotype has ten or more counts. This chain links TRBV20-1 with TRBJ2-7, with TRBD2 matching over 7 bases. The length of the CDR3 is 15 residues. The germline CDR1 and CDR2 sequences are DFQATT and SNEGSKA (reference sequence). Trimming cost V 4 bases and J 4 bases; bases outside gene matches: 13. The CDR3 DNA sequence: TGCAGTGCTATAGGTGGCGGGAGTTCGGGGTACGAGCAGTACTTC. Amino acid sequence: CSAIGGGSSGYEQYF.

The chain couples TRBV7-6 to TRBJ2-6; D is possibly TRBD1 (6 bases). The CDR3 is 18 amino acids. Germline assignment: CDR1 SGHVS and CDR2 FNYEAQ. Trimming cost V 2 bases and J 11 bases, with 25 bases left between them. The CDR3: CASSLLYRATTTVHVLTF. The CDR3 coding sequence is TGTGCCAGCAGCTTATTATACAGGGCCACCACGACGGTCCACGTCCTGACTTTC.

A few counts support this clonotype. The V and J genes are TRBV12-3 or TRBV12-4 and TRBJ1-2; D is ambiguous. Deletions cut 6 bases from V and 6 bases from J, with 17 bases between. There are 14 residues in the CDR3. This CDR3 reads CASSRRTGRDGYTF. DNA for the CDR3: TGTGCCAGCAGCCGCCGGACGGGCCGCGATGGCTACACCTTC.

The V call is TRBV10-2, the J call TRBJ2-7, with TRBD2 identical over 7 bases. CDR1 and CDR2 from the germline V gene are WSHSY and SAAADI. The CDR3 consists of 18 residues. V was clipped by 9 bases and J by 0 bases; unmatched bases: 20. DNA of the CDR3: TGCGCCAGTACCCTACTAGCGTCAGTGGGCTACTCCTCCTACGAGCAGTACTTC. It specifies CASTLLASVGYSSYEQYF.

V usage is TRBV25-1 and J usage is TRBJ2-3, with TRBD1 identical over 7 bases. This CDR3 has 16 amino acids. CDR1 MGHDK and CDR2 SYGVNS come from the germline V gene. Trimming removed 3 bases from V and 0 bases from J; junction bases left unmatched: 6. The CDR3 protein is CASSDRDRSSTDTQYF. The CDR3 nucleotides read TGTGCCAGCAGTGACCGGGACAGATCTAGCACAGATACGCAGTATTTT.

V gene TRBV7-9 combines with J gene TRBJ1-1, with D possibly TRBD1 on 5 matching bases. The V gene's germline CDR1 is SEHNR and CDR2 FQNEAQ (reference sequence). This CDR3 is built from 16 residues. The V end lost 0 bases, the J end lost 0 bases, and 11 bases lay between the germline ends. CDR3 DNA: TGTGCCAGCAGCTTAGCGCGGGGCCCAATGAACACTGAAGCTTTCTTT. Translated: CASSLARGPMNTEAFF.

This clonotype was picked up many times. The rearrangement joins TRBV20-1 to TRBJ2-1; the match to TRBD2 covers 9 bases. V shed 4 bases and J 0 bases; nucleotides not matched to a gene: 7. The CDR3 is 16 residues long. Germline V gene lookup returns CDR1 DFQATT and CDR2 SNEGSKA (reference sequence). The chain's CDR3 is CSATYYSGSSYNEQFF. DNA of the CDR3: TGCAGTGCTACCTATTATAGCGGGAGCTCCTACAATGAGCAGTTCTTC.

This clonotype showed up just a few times. The chain links TRBV27 to TRBJ2-2; D may be TRBD2 (6 bases). Germline V lookup: CDR1 MNHEY, CDR2 SMNVEV (reference sequence). The CDR3 spans 15 residues. Deletions cut 4 bases from V and 5 bases from J, with 14 bases between. CDR3 region: CASSWTDGRTGELFF. CDR3 sequence (DNA): TGTGCCAGCAGTTGGACTGACGGGAGAACCGGGGAGCTGTTTTTT.

This clonotype has only a few counts. The rearrangement links TRBV15 to TRBJ2-3; weak D call: TRBD1 (5 bases). The CDR3 consists of 16 residues. Germline V gene lookup returns CDR1 LNHNV and CDR2 YYDKDF (reference sequence). The V end lost 2 bases, the J end lost 3 bases, and 15 bases lay between the germline ends. Here the CDR3 reads CATSRNGAGLTDTQYF. CDR3 nucleotides: TGTGCCACCAGCAGAAATGGGGCAGGCCTAACAGATACGCAGTATTTT.

The chain couples TRBV3-1 to TRBJ2-3, with 12 bases aligning to TRBD2. Germline V gene sequence: CDR1 LGHDT, CDR2 YNNKEL (reference sequence). Trimming at V came to 8 bases and at J to 6 bases, leaving 6 bases not matched to a gene. CDR3 size: 14 residues. The CDR3 bases are TGTGCCAGCCGACTAGCGGGAGTTGCCGATACGCAGTATTTT. It translates to CASRLAGVADTQYF.

This clonotype showed up many times. The CDR3 is CASSVLSGFSYEQYF. The CDR3 nucleotides are TGTGCCAGCAGCGTTTTGTCAGGGTTCTCCTACGAGCAGTACTTC. This sequence joins TRBV9 and TRBJ2-7; D is possibly TRBD1 (5 bases). Germline CDR1 and CDR2: SGDLS and YYNGEE. The ends were cut back, 2 bases at V and 0 bases at J, with 12 bases in the middle. The CDR3 loop spans 15 amino acids.

This chain links TRBV20-1 with TRBJ2-1; TRBD2 aligns across 8 bases. This CDR3 region has 16 residues. Germline CDR1 DFQATT, CDR2 SNEGSKA (reference sequence). Unmatched junction bases numbered 13, after V lost 0 bases and J lost 9 bases. Written as DNA, the CDR3 is TGCAGTGCTAGAGATAGTAGAGCGGGAGCCCTCGTTGAGCAGTTCTTC. Its translation is CSARDSRAGALVEQFF.

This clonotype was recorded a few times. The gene calls are TRBV5-1 and TRBJ1-2; 7 bases align to TRBD1. This CDR3 has 14 residues. J was trimmed by 3 bases and V by 2 bases; bases with no gene match: 4. Germline V gene sequence: CDR1 SGHRS, CDR2 YFSETQ. The CDR3 DNA reads TGCGCCAGCAGCTTAGACAGGGTCGACTATGGCTACACCTTC. Residues: CASSLDRVDYGYTF.